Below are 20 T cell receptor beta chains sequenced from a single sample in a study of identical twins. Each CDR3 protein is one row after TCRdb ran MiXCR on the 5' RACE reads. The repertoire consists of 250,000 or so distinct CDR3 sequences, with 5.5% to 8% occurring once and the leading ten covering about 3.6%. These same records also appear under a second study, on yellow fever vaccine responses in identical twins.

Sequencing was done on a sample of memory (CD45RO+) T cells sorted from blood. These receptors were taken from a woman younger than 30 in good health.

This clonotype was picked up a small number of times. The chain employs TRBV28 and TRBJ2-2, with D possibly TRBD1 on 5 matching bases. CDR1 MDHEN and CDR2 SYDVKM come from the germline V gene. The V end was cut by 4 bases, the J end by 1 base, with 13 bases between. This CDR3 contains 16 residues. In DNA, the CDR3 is TGTGCCAGCAGTTACCCCCGACAGATGAACACCGGGGAGCTGTTTTTT. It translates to CASSYPRQMNTGELFF.

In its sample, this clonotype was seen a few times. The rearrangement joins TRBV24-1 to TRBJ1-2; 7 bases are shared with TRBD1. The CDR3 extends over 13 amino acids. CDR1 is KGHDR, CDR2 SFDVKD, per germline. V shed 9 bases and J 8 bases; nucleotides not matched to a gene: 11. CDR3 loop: CATRRTGAGGYTF. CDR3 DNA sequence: TGTGCCACCCGCCGAACAGGGGCGGGAGGCTACACCTTC.

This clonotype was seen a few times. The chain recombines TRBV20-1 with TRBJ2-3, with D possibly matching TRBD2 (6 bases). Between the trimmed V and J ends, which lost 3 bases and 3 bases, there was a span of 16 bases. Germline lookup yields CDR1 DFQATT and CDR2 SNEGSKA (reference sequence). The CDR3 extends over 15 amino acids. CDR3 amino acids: CSARGTWGRTDTQYF. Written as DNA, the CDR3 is TGCAGTGCTAGGGGGACGTGGGGGAGGACAGATACGCAGTATTTT.

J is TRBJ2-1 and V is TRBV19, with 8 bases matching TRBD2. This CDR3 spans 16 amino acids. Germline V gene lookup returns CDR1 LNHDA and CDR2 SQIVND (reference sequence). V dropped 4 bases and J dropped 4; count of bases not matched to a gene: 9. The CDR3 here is CASSNPGREGYNEQFF. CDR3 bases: TGTGCCAGTAGTAACCCAGGCCGGGAGGGGTACAATGAGCAGTTCTTC. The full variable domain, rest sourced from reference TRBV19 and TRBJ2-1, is DGGITQSPKYLFRKEGQNVTLSCEQNLNHDAMYWYRQDPGQGLRLIYYSQIVNDFQKGDIAEGYSVSREKKESFPLTVTSAQKNPTAFYLCASSNPGREGYNEQFFGPGTRLTVL.

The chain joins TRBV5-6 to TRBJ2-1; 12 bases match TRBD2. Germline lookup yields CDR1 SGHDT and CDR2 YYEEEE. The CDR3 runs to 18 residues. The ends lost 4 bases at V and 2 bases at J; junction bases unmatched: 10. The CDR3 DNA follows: TGTGCCAGCAGCCACGGACTAGCGGGGCGAGGGGCCTACAATGAGCAGTTCTTC. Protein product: CASSHGLAGRGAYNEQFF. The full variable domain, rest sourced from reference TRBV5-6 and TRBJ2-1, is DAGVTQSPTHLIKTRGQQVTLRCSPKSGHDTVSWYQQALGQGPQFIFQYYEEEERQRGNFPDRFSGHQFPNYSSELNVNALLLGDSALYLCASSHGLAGRGAYNEQFFGPGTRLTVL.

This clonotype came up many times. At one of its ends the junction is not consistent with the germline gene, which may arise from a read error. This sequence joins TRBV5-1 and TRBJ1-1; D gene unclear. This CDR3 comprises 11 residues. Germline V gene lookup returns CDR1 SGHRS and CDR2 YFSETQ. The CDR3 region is CASSSNTEAFF. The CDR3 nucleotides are TGTGCCAGCAGTTCCAACACTGAAGCTTTCTTT.

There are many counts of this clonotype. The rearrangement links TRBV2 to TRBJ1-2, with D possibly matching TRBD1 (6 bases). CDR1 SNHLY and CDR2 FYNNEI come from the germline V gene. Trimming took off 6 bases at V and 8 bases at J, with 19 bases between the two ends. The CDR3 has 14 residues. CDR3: CASRKDSSVWGYTF. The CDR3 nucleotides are TGTGCCAGCAGGAAGGACAGCTCCGTTTGGGGCTACACCTTC.

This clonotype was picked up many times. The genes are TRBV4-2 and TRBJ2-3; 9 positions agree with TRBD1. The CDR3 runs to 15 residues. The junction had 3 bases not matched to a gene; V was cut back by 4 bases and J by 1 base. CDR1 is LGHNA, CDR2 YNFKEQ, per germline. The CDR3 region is CASSRDRAGTDTQYF. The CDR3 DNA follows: TGTGCCAGCAGCCGGGACAGGGCTGGCACAGATACGCAGTATTTT.

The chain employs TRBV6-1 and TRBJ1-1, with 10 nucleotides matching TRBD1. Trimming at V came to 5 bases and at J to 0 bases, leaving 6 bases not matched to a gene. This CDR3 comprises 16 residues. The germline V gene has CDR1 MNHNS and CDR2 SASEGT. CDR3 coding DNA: TGTGCCAGCAGTAGGGACAGGGGAAGACTGAACACTGAAGCTTTCTTT. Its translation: CASSRDRGRLNTEAFF.

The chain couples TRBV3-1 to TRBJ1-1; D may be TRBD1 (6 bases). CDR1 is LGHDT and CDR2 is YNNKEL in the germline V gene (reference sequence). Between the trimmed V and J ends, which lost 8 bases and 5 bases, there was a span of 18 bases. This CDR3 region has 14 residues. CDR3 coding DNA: TGTGCCAGCCGGAAAATAGGGGGGAGGACTGAAGCTTTCTTT. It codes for CASRKIGGRTEAFF.

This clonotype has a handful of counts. CDR3 sequence: CASSPLGLEITDTQYF. The CDR3 DNA reads TGTGCCAGCTCACCACTGGGCTTAGAAATCACAGATACGCAGTATTTT. This chain joins TRBV18 and TRBJ2-3; D is undetermined. Germline V lookup: CDR1 KGHSH, CDR2 LQKENI. V lost 1 base and J lost 2, with 13 bases in between. This CDR3 comprises 16 residues.

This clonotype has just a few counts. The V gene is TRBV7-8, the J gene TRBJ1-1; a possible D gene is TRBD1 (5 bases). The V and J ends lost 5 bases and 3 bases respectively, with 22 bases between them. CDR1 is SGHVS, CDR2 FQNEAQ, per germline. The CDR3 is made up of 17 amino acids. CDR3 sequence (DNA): TGTGCCAGCAGCCTGAGCGGGCAGGGCGAGGTATACACTGAAGCTTTCTTT. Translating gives CASSLSGQGEVYTEAFF.

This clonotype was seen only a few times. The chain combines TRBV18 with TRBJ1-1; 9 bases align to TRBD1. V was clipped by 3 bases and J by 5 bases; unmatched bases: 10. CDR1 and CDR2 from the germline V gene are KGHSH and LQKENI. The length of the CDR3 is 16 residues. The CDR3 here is CASSPSTGGGWTEAFF. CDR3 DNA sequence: TGTGCCAGCTCACCCTCGACAGGGGGTGGGTGGACTGAAGCTTTCTTT.

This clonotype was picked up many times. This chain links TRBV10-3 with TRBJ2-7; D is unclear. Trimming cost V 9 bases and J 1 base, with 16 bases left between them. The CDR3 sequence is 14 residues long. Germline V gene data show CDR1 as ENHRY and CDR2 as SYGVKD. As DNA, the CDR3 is TGTGCCATTTCGACTGGACGGCCTTCCTACGAGCAGTACGTC. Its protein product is CAISTGRPSYEQYV.

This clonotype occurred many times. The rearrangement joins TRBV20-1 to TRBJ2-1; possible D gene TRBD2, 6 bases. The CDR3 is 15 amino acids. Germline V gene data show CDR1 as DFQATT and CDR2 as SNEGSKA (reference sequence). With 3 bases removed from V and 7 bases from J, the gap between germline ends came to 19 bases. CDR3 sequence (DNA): TGCAGTGCTAGGGGAAATTGGGGGAGGAGGAATGAGCAGTTCTTC. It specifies CSARGNWGRRNEQFF.

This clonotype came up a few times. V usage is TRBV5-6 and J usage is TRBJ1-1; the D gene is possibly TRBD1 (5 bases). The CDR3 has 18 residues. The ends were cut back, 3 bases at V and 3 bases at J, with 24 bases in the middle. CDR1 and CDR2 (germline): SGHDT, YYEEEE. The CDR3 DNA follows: TGTGCCAGCAGCTCCCCAGACGGAAGAAGGGTGACAGACACTGAAGCTTTCTTT. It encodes CASSSPDGRRVTDTEAFF.

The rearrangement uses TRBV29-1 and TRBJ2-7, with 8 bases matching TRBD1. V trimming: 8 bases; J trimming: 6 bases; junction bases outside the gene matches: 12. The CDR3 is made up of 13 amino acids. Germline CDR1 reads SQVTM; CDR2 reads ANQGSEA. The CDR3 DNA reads TGCAGCTACCGGACAGGGACTTTGGGCGAGCAGTACTTC. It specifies CSYRTGTLGEQYF.

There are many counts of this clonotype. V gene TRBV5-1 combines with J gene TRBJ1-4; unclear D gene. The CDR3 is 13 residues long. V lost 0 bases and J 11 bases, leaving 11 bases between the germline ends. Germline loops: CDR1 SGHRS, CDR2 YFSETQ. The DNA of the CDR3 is TGCGCCAGCAGCTTGGACCAAAGTAGGAAACTGTTTTTT. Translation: CASSLDQSRKLFF.

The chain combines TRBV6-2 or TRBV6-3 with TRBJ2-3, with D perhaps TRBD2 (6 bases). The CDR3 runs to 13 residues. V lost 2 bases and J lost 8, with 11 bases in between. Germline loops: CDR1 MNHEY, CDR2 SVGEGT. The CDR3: CASSYAGLVTQYF. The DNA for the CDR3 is TGTGCCAGCAGTTACGCGGGACTCGTTACGCAGTATTTT.

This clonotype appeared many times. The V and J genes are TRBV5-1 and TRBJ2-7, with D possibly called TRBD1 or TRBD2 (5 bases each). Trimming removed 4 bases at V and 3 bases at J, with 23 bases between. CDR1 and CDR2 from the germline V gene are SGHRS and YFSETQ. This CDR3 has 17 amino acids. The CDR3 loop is CASSPRVPGAPNYEQYF. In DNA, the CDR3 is TGCGCCAGCAGCCCGAGGGTCCCCGGGGCCCCTAACTACGAGCAGTACTTC.